This entry features one T cell receptor (beta chain) sequence. This entry belongs to a study of T cell changes during pregnancy in multiple sclerosis. Method: immunoSEQ multiplex PCR; TCRdb's copy keeps in-frame clones and lacks some. The table has tens of thousands of clones, 85% seen once. Sequences were derived from CD8+ T cells from peripheral blood mononuclear cells, sampled in the first trimester of pregnancy. The TCR was taken from a female donor in good health, enrolled as a control in a pregnancy study.

CDR3 coding DNA: TGTGCCAGCAGCCAAGCGAGGGCTACTGAGCAGTTCTTC. Amino acid sequence: CASSQARATEQFF. The chain recombines TRBV14 with TRBJ2-1, with D possibly matching TRBD2 (5 bases). This CDR3 has 13 residues. V was shortened by 1 base and J by 9 bases, with 10 bases between the two germline ends. Germline CDR1 and CDR2: SGHDN and FVKESK.